This T cell receptor (beta chain) was identified during a study of T cells in Graves' hyperthyroidism and ophthalmopathy. Study information: Peripheral blood was taken when the disease was first diagnosed, before any treatment began. General study results and limits: Blood also showed most of the thyroid clonotypes that were expanded above 0.001.

In patients aged 18 to 65, hyperthyroidism was newly diagnosed, with duration under 2 months. Patients having uncontrolled infection, another autoimmune disease, pregnancy or lactation were not included. From RNA transcripts, TCR beta CDR3 regions were amplified. The HTBI set primed first-round TCR CDR3 RT-PCR. MiXCR was run by TCRdb on the multiplex PCR reads, yielding one entry per CDR3 protein. Altogether 350,000 to 400,000 distinct CDR3 sequences are present, approximately 15% being singletons, with the ten largest covering about 30%. V was trimmed by 0 bases and J by 0 bases, leaving 8 bases between them. CDR3 size: 15 residues. In germline, CDR1 is MDHEN, CDR2 SYDVKM. This clonotype has ten or more counts. The antigen remains unidentified.

The specimen was blood. The sequence was obtained from a woman under 40 with Graves' hyperthyroidism. The chain links TRBV28 to TRBJ1-2; no clear D gene. The CDR3 here is CASSLWGSSNYGYTF. CDR3 coding DNA: TGTGCCAGCAGTTTATGGGGCAGTTCTAACTATGGCTACACCTTC.